This passage covers 10 T cell receptor beta chains from one sample sequenced in a study of PD-L1 blockade in urothelial cancer. Time point noted: peripheral blood 6 weeks after treatment start. Generated by immunoSEQ multiplex PCR, the TCRdb table keeps only in-frame clones and is missing some. The data contain around 66,000 clones, more than 70% of them seen just once; the ten biggest clones take up around 11%. Source: PBMCs, taken around atezolizumab (anti-PD-L1) treatment. These receptors all stem from a man aged 55-75 years with urothelial cancer.

The chain combines TRBV19 with TRBJ1-5; the match to TRBD1 covers 9 bases. The junction had 7 bases not matched to a gene; V was cut back by 2 bases and J by 11 bases. CDR3 length equals 14 residues. Looked up from germline, CDR1 is LNHDA and CDR2 is SQIVND (reference sequence). CDR3 residues: CASSIPDRGSAQHF. Written as DNA, the CDR3 is TGTGCCAGTAGTATACCGGACAGGGGATCAGCCCAGCATTTT.

The genes are TRBV27 and TRBJ2-6; possible D gene TRBD1, 6 bases. Looked up from germline, CDR1 is MNHEY and CDR2 is SMNVEV (reference sequence). V lost 3 bases and J 1 base, leaving 10 bases between the germline ends. The CDR3 contains 16 residues. As DNA, the CDR3 is TGTGCCAGCAGTTTCCAAGGGGGATCTGGGGCCAACGTCCTGACTTTC. The encoded protein is CASSFQGGSGANVLTF.

This rearrangement joins TRBV6-5 to TRBJ1-1; TRBD1 agrees at 7 bases. The J segment lost 11 bases and the V segment lost 6 bases, leaving 15 bases of the junction unmatched. From germline, CDR1 is MNHEY and CDR2 SVGAGI. The CDR3 is 14 residues long. The CDR3 protein is CASSDREKGLEAFF. CDR3 in DNA: TGTGCCAGCAGCGACAGGGAGAAGGGATTAGAGGCTTTCTTT.

This clone was seen a handful of times. V usage is TRBV13 and J usage is TRBJ1-1, with unresolved D. The CDR3 contains 13 residues. Germline V lookup: CDR1 PRHDT, CDR2 FYEKMQ (reference sequence). Deletions cut 7 bases from V and 2 bases from J, with 11 bases between. CDR3 nucleotides: TGTGCCAGCAACCGTTACTCAAACACTGAAGCTTTCTTT. Translating it yields CASNRYSNTEAFF.

CDR3 nucleotide sequence: TGTGCCAGCAGCCAAGTGGGCTCGGGCCAGGGGCAGTATTTT. Translating it yields CASSQVGSGQGQYF. The chain has TRBV4-2 and TRBJ2-3, with a weak D call TRBD1 (5 bases). Trimming removed 1 base from V and 11 bases from J, with 16 bases in between. This CDR3 is built from 14 residues. CDR1 is LGHNA, CDR2 YNFKEQ, per germline.

CDR3 DNA: TGCAGCGCAGAAATGGACAGCTACGAGCAGTACTTC. Translation gives CSAEMDSYEQYF. The V and J genes are TRBV29-1 and TRBJ2-7; tentative D call: TRBD1 (6 bases). The germline V gene has CDR1 SQVTM and CDR2 ANQGSEA. Trimming removed 7 bases from V and 3 bases from J, with 13 bases in between. The CDR3 is made up of 12 amino acids.

The rearrangement uses TRBV5-8 and TRBJ2-7; D possibly corresponds to TRBD2 (6 bases). The length of the CDR3 is 13 residues. Germline CDR1 reads SGHTS; CDR2 reads YDEGEE. Trimming removed 2 bases from V and 7 bases from J, with 13 bases in between. The CDR3 region is CASSLRVAGEQYF. For the CDR3, the DNA is TGTGCCAGCAGCTTAAGGGTTGCGGGGGAGCAGTACTTC.

The chain employs TRBV18 and TRBJ2-1; D unclear. Germline V CDR1 and CDR2: KGHSH, LQKENI. CDR3 length: 15 amino acids. Trimming left V 3 bases short and J 2 bases short, with 11 bases between. This CDR3 is CASSPGQTTYNEQFF. In DNA, the CDR3 is TGTGCCAGCTCACCCGGCCAAACTACCTACAATGAGCAGTTCTTC.

As DNA, the CDR3 is TGTGCCAGCAGCTTGGGGGGGGCAGGGGTGTACTATGGCTACACCTTC. Protein: CASSLGGAGVYYGYTF. The chain carries TRBV7-9 and TRBJ1-2, with D tentatively TRBD1 (6 bases). V was pared by 3 bases and J by 3 bases, with 17 bases between. This CDR3 spans 16 amino acids. Germline V lookup: CDR1 SEHNR, CDR2 FQNEAQ (reference sequence). Looking up the rest from reference TRBV7-9 and TRBJ1-2 gives the full variable domain: DTGVSQNPRHKITKRGQNVTFRCDPISEHNRLYWYRQTLGQGPEFLTYFQNEAQLEKSRLLSDRFSAERPKGSFSTLEIQRTEQGDSAMYLCASSLGGAGVYYGYTFGSGTRLTVV.

V and J are TRBV4-1 and TRBJ2-6, with 10 bases matching TRBD1. This CDR3 contains 18 residues. Germline CDR1 is MGHRA and CDR2 is YSYEKL. The V and J ends lost 4 bases and 4 bases, in that order; junction bases with no gene match: 10. The DNA of the CDR3 is TGCGCCAGCAGCCGTGGCCGGGACAGGGGTTCCGGGGCCAACGTCCTGACTTTC. Translation gives CASSRGRDRGSGANVLTF.